These T cell receptor beta chains were read from a single sample in a study of early stage breast cancer tumors. Profiled with immunoSEQ multiplex PCR; TCRdb holds only in-frame clones, not every one. The sample lists roughly 53,000 clones; 85% to 95% were seen once. Sequencing was performed on blood. The source is a person aged 65-85 years with breast cancer. Both conserved end residues are part of each CDR3. Fields, in order: V gene, clone size, D gene, J gene, CDR3 protein, CDR3 DNA. D genes are given only for firm matches. Only part of the rows carry a size: once, few, many, or a class if the clone is expanded.

TRBV7-9	NA	TRBD1	TRBJ2-1	CASSPTGYEQFF	TGTGCCAGCAGCCCGACAGGGTATGAGCAGTTCTTC
TRBV27	NA	TRBD2	TRBJ2-5	CASSASGLPQETQYF	TGTGCCAGCAGTGCTAGCGGGCTTCCACAAGAGACCCAGTACTTC
TRBV5-1	NA	TRBD1	TRBJ1-5	CASSWRGQEGQPQHF	TGCGCCAGCAGCTGGCGCGGACAGGAAGGTCAGCCCCAGCATTTT
TRBV5-1	NA	NA	TRBJ2-3	CASSFLATSTDTQYF	TGCGCCAGCAGCTTTCTAGCGACTAGCACAGATACGCAGTATTTT
TRBV5-1	once	TRBD1	TRBJ2-1	CASSLGTGGNEQFF	TGCGCCAGCAGCTTAGGGACAGGGGGCAATGAGCAGTTCTTC
TRBV6-5	NA	TRBD1	TRBJ2-3	CASTRQGADTQYF	TGTGCCAGCACCCGACAGGGGGCAGATACGCAGTATTTT
TRBV4-2	NA	NA	TRBJ2-7	CASSQELPMGPSSYEQYF	TGTGCCAGCAGCCAAGAATTGCCAATGGGGCCTAGCTCCTACGAGCAGTACTTC
TRBV9	few	TRBD1	TRBJ1-2	CASSGQGEVSYGYTF	TGTGCCAGCAGCGGACAGGGGGAGGTTAGTTATGGCTACACCTTC
TRBV28	NA	NA	TRBJ1-6	CASSPPTHSPLHF	TGTGCCAGCAGTCCTCCGACACATTCACCCCTCCACTTT
TRBV6-1	NA	TRBD2	TRBJ2-3	CASSELGGSETDTQYF	TGTGCCAGCAGTGAATTGGGCGGGAGTGAGACAGATACGCAGTATTTT
TRBV7-8	NA	NA	TRBJ2-1	CASSPQGLYNEQFF	TGTGCCAGCAGCCCCCAGGGTCTCTACAATGAGCAGTTCTTC
TRBV6-5	NA	TRBD2	TRBJ2-1	CASTRLAGGAEQFF	TGTGCCAGCACCAGACTAGCGGGGGGGGCTGAGCAGTTCTTC
TRBV14	NA	NA	TRBJ1-3	CASRRDSGNTIYF	TGTGCCAGCCGTCGAGACTCTGGAAACACCATATATTTT
TRBV4-1	NA	NA	TRBJ2-3	CASSQDRPTDTQYF	TGCGCCAGCAGCCAGGACAGACCCACAGATACGCAGTATTTT
TRBV2	NA	TRBD1	TRBJ1-2	CASSSGQNYGYTF	TGTGCCAGCAGTTCGGGACAGAACTATGGCTACACCTTC
TRBV28	NA	NA	TRBJ2-7	CATYLWGSRGAEQYF	TGTGCCACCTACCTATGGGGGTCCAGGGGCGCCGAGCAGTACTTC
TRBV27	NA	NA	TRBJ1-2	CASSSGPSYTF	TGTGCCAGCAGTTCGGGTCCTAGCTACACCTTC
TRBV14	NA	TRBD2	TRBJ2-1	CASSQVTGGYNEQFF	TGTGCCAGCAGCCAAGTAACGGGGGGGTACAATGAGCAGTTCTTC
TRBV28	NA	NA	TRBJ1-1	CASSSPGRANTEAFF	TGTGCCAGCAGCTCACCCGGGAGAGCGAACACTGAAGCTTTCTTT
TRBV5-1	NA	TRBD2	TRBJ2-1	CASSFIAGGGNEQFF	TGCGCCAGCAGCTTTATAGCGGGAGGGGGGAATGAGCAGTTCTTC
TRBV5-6	NA	TRBD2	TRBJ2-1	CASSLVGTNGQFF	TGTGCCAGCAGCCTTGTTGGGACTAATGGACAGTTCTTC
TRBV5-1	NA	NA	TRBJ1-3	CASSLFGNTGNTIYF	TGCGCCAGCAGCTTGTTCGGGAACACTGGAAACACCATATATTTT
TRBV28	NA	NA	TRBJ2-7	CASSSDTATYEQYF	TGTGCCAGCAGTTCGGACACGGCCACCTACGAGCAGTACTTC
TRBV6-1	NA	TRBD1	TRBJ2-7	CASSDGGTGFYEQYF	TGTGCCAGCAGTGACGGGGGGACAGGGTTCTACGAGCAGTACTTC
TRBV28	NA	NA	TRBJ2-1	CASTPGQRFNEQFF	TGTGCCAGCACCCCGGGTCAAAGATTCAATGAGCAGTTCTTC
TRBV4-2	NA	TRBD2	TRBJ2-3	CASSQGTSGGASSTDTQYF	TGTGCCAGCAGCCAGGGGACTAGCGGGGGGGCCTCCTCCACAGATACGCAGTATTTT
TRBV29-1	few	NA	TRBJ1-2	CSVEGQDYGYTF	TGCAGCGTTGAGGGACAAGACTATGGCTACACCTTC
TRBV29-1	NA	TRBD2	TRBJ2-3	CSVLPYSGTSGTDTQYF	TGCAGCGTTTTGCCTTACTCCGGGACTAGCGGCACAGATACGCAGTATTTT
TRBV7-2	NA	NA	TRBJ2-7	CASSQRGGTDLEQYF	TGTGCCAGCAGCCAACGAGGCGGGACCGATTTAGAGCAGTACTTC
TRBV30	NA	NA	TRBJ1-2	CAWSGGGAGYGYTF	TGTGCCTGGAGTGGCGGGGGCGCAGGCTATGGCTACACCTTC
TRBV11-2	NA	NA	TRBJ2-7	CASSLEGGYLSYEQYF	TGTGCCAGCAGCTTAGAAGGCGGCTACCTTTCCTACGAGCAGTACTTC
TRBV28	once	TRBD2	TRBJ2-3	CASSLYPLAGADTQYF	TGTGCCAGCAGTCTATACCCACTAGCGGGAGCCGATACGCAGTATTTT
TRBV6-5	NA	TRBD1	TRBJ1-1	CASRLTGTEAFF	TGTGCCAGCAGGTTGACAGGGACTGAAGCTTTCTTT
TRBV7-4	NA	NA	TRBJ2-3	CASSLDGLAGDADTQYF	TGTGCCAGCAGCTTAGACGGGCTAGCCGGTGATGCAGATACGCAGTATTTT
TRBV11-2	NA	TRBD2	TRBJ2-1	CASSLAGGQFF	TGTGCCAGCAGCCTAGCGGGGGGGCAGTTCTTC
TRBV7-9	NA	NA	TRBJ2-7	CASSLLGGYEQYF	TGTGCCAGCAGCTTACTGGGGGGCTACGAGCAGTACTTC
TRBV2	NA	TRBD2	TRBJ2-3	CASTFGTSGLTDTQYF	TGTGCCAGCACCTTCGGGACTAGCGGACTCACAGATACGCAGTATTTT
TRBV11-2	NA	TRBD1	TRBJ1-4	CASSPGGQGSDNEKLFF	TGTGCCAGCAGCCCAGGGGGACAGGGGTCGGATAATGAAAAACTGTTTTTT
TRBV6-1	once	TRBD1	TRBJ2-7	CASRRQGADEQYF	TGTGCCAGCAGGAGACAGGGGGCAGACGAGCAGTACTTC
TRBV5-1	NA	NA	TRBJ2-3	CASSPEPRGTDTQYF	TGCGCCAGCAGCCCGGAGCCTAGGGGTACAGATACGCAGTATTTT
TRBV30	NA	NA	TRBJ2-5	CAWRGEAGRGTQYF	TGTGCCTGGAGGGGGGAGGCAGGACGGGGGACCCAGTACTTC
TRBV9	NA	NA	TRBJ1-5	CASSSHSTAGQPQHF	TGTGCCAGCAGCTCCCACTCGACAGCTGGTCAGCCCCAGCATTTT
TRBV27	NA	TRBD1	TRBJ1-3	CASSLRQGAGNTIYF	TGTGCCAGCAGTCTCCGACAGGGTGCCGGAAACACCATATATTTT
TRBV30	NA	NA	TRBJ2-3	CAWTQGPTDTQYF	TGTGCCTGGACCCAGGGCCCCACAGATACGCAGTATTTT
TRBV11-2	once	NA	TRBJ2-7	CASSLLRTQSNEQYF	TGTGCCAGCAGCTTATTGCGGACTCAGAGCAACGAGCAGTACTTC
TRBV27	NA	TRBD2	TRBJ2-6	CASSSPGRGAHSGANVLTF	TGTGCCAGCAGTTCGCCTGGGAGGGGCGCACATTCTGGGGCCAACGTCCTGACTTTC
TRBV6-6	once	TRBD1	TRBJ1-4	CASSYPGGPTNEKLFF	TGTGCCAGCAGTTACCCAGGGGGCCCAACTAATGAAAAACTGTTTTTT
TRBV27	once	NA	TRBJ1-1	CASSFRNTEAFF	TGTGCCAGCAGCTTCCGGAACACTGAAGCTTTCTTT
TRBV27	NA	TRBD1	TRBJ1-2	CARTSDREGYGYTF	TGTGCCAGGACATCGGACAGGGAGGGCTATGGCTACACCTTC
TRBV7-3	NA	TRBD1	TRBJ1-2	CASSLRGTGLAYGYTF	TGTGCCAGCAGCTTAAGAGGGACAGGTCTTGCCTATGGCTACACCTTC
TRBV27	few	NA	TRBJ1-2	CASGGPGRRGYTF	TGTGCCAGCGGGGGCCCGGGCAGAAGGGGCTACACCTTC
TRBV19	NA	NA	TRBJ1-5	CASSSYGKGVQPQHF	TGTGCCAGTAGTAGTTATGGGAAGGGGGTTCAGCCCCAGCATTTT
TRBV10-2	few	NA	TRBJ2-1	CAASSGSNNEQFF	TGCGCCGCCTCCTCGGGTAGTAACAATGAGCAGTTCTTC
TRBV6-1	NA	TRBD1	TRBJ1-3	CASSVGGAGNTIYF	TGTGCCAGCAGTGTAGGGGGCGCCGGAAACACCATATATTTT
TRBV5-6	NA	NA	TRBJ2-7	CASSLESLEQYF	TGTGCCAGCAGCTTGGAGAGCCTCGAGCAGTACTTC
TRBV6-5	NA	TRBD1	TRBJ1-2	CASSYSGGWGYTF	TGTGCCAGCAGTTACTCAGGGGGCTGGGGCTACACCTTC
TRBV5-1	NA	NA	TRBJ1-6	CASSSQFRGSSYNSPLHF	TGCGCCAGCAGCTCCCAGTTTCGGGGGAGCTCCTATAATTCACCCCTCCACTTT
TRBV7-9	NA	NA	TRBJ2-7	CASSTRNMNEQYF	TGTGCCAGCAGCACCCGCAACATGAACGAGCAGTACTTC
TRBV6-1	NA	TRBD1	TRBJ2-1	CASNPGGSGSNEQFF	TGTGCCAGCAATCCAGGGGGAAGCGGTAGTAATGAGCAGTTCTTC
TRBV2	NA	NA	TRBJ1-2	CASSLPTGGTNYGYTF	TGTGCCAGCAGTCTACCCACGGGGGGCACCAACTATGGCTACACCTTC